The TCR beta chain under discussion was sequenced for a study of glioma-infiltrating T cells after dendritic cell vaccination (dated by TCRdb to the mid-2010s). The study in broad terms: Of the approximately 15 glioblastoma patients in the cohort, all drawn from Phase I and II dendritic cell vaccination trials, 9 were newly diagnosed and 6 had recurrent disease. Patients received autologous tumor lysate-pulsed dendritic cell vaccination between about 2003 and 2013. To make the vaccine, monocyte-derived dendritic cells were cultured for under eight days with IL-4 and GM-CSF and then pulsed overnight with autologous tumor lysate. Three intradermal dendritic cell vaccine injections were administered to patients at biweekly intervals in the arm below the axilla. Deep sequencing of TCR beta CDR3 regions was used to quantify tumor-infiltrating lymphocyte content and compare tumor and blood repertoires in dendritic cell-vaccinated glioblastoma patients. Survival after dendritic cell vaccination was correlated with TCR sequencing metrics such as TIL content and the overlap between tumor and blood repertoires.

V ends up 6 bases short and J 4 bases short, with an unmatched junction base count of 7. The CDR3 covers 15 residues, taking in both the cysteine and the phenylalanine. The only DNA kept is the CDR3, 45 bases in frame from the first base. From a lookup of the germline V gene, CDR1 and CDR2 are SNHLY and FYNNEI. TCRB CDR3 regions were amplified from around 1.9 ug genomic DNA, or all available DNA if less, using the immunoSEQ assay. Multiplex PCR used 60 forward primers for TCR V beta segments and 13 reverse primers for J beta segments. To estimate the number of reads per starting template, synthetic control templates were added to each sample at limiting dilution. Reads of 87 bp were generated by sequencing on the Illumina HiSeq System. On the study's bioinformatics: PCR and sequencing errors were removed by a nearest neighbor algorithm that merged closely related sequences. TCR overlap was defined as the percentage of unique tumor TCR beta sequences that were also present in the same patient's peripheral blood. TCRdb holds this immuneACCESS table with in-frame rearrangements only. Some clones are missing; in checked studies, unresolved V genes explain under half, and the rest has no known cause. From that table come the V and J calls and clone size; the DNA was used to work out D and trimming. The sample includes 90,000 to 140,000 clones, with around 91% observed a single time. The leading ten clones occupy approximately 2.7% of the sample.

Overall results and qualifications from the work: Longer time to progression and overall survival after dendritic cell vaccination were predicted by higher estimated pretreatment TIL content. The three-group TCR overlap response model was characterized as speculative, and prospective validation of the model was stated to be required. TCR clonality showed no direct relationship with survival, which suggests that a diverse polyclonal response may be important. The cohort was small and heterogeneous, and full blood and tumor sets were available for few patients, with initial-recurrent tumor pairs available for even fewer patients.

The sample's time point label, decoded: after dendritic cell vaccination, including at tumor progression/relapse. Selection of patients required sufficient residual fresh-frozen tumor tissue and over two years of available survival data. None of the glioblastoma patients carried an isocitrate dehydrogenase mutation, although molecular status otherwise varied. PBMC were collected before vaccination, two weeks after the third vaccination, and at tumor progression if progression occurred. The Qiagen DNeasy Blood extraction Kit was used for extraction of genomic DNA. Remarks on this clone: Its cognate antigen has yet to be identified. Qualities for individual bases were not recorded, and no much larger clone is one base off.

The source was blood, collected after dendritic cell vaccination. The source of this sequence is a human donor with glioblastoma. Recombination connected TRBV2 to TRBJ2-1; 9 of the junction bases match TRBD2. The CDR3 region reads CASSHDSGRYNEQFF. The nucleotide sequence is TGTGCCAGCAGCCATGATAGCGGGAGATACAATGAGCAGTTCTTC.